The present entry profiles one TCR beta chain with its context. Its antigen is still unknown. This specimen belongs to a study of T-cell memory formation after mild COVID-19. Findings and limits, study-wide: Clones that got smaller from day 15 to 85 had even CD4/CD8, while clones growing later tipped toward CD4+.

In TCRdb, the 5' RACE reads were re-called with MiXCR into one record per CDR3 protein. The sample consists of a few hundred thousand distinct CDR3 sequences, around 27% of them appearing once. CDR3 length equals 16 residues. Trimming removed 0 bases at V and 4 bases at J, with 16 bases between. In germline, CDR1 is DFQATT, CDR2 SNEGSKA (reference sequence). Sequenced sample: PBMCs or a T cell subset sorted from them (not recorded which). The clonotype was recovered from an adult woman who had mild COVID-19 (a few samples of this study predate the infection). Cell type and time point are not known. This chain uses TRBV20-1 with TRBJ2-1; possible D gene TRBD1, 5 bases. Here the CDR3 DNA reads TGCAGTGCTAGAGATTCGCTCAGGGATCCATACAATGAGCAGTTCTTC. It encodes CSARDSLRDPYNEQFF.